This T cell receptor beta chain was retrieved from a study of blood T cell repertoires in COVID-19 (dated by TCRdb to 2020 to 2022). Background for the entire study: The collaborator samples originated in the United States, Italy and Spain and spanned the acute and convalescent phases of COVID-19. The material from the prospective study consisted of cDNA or gDNA derived from T cells, B-cell-depleted T cells, or PBMCs. Deeply sampled blood TCRbeta repertoires from subjects exposed to, actively infected with, or recovered from COVID-19 were included in the dataset. A freely available public database, intended as a resource for researchers studying the immune response to SARS-CoV-2, is where the repertoires were released. Samples were obtained from the ongoing ImmuneRACE study (first 160 participants) and from approximately 1,200 subjects provided by 6 global collaborators. Nearly every sample came with metadata listing a de-identified subject ID, COVID-19 status, age in years and sex. HLA class I and class II types, where available, came from metadata supplied by the sample provider rather than from assay-based typing. General study outcomes and caveats: The quantity of clinical and demographic metadata differed by source and by participant and was supplied without curation.

Whole blood was collected in K2EDTA tubes by collaborating institutions according to the institutions' own protocols. For TCRbeta analysis, collaborators shipped samples as frozen whole blood, isolated PBMCs, or DNA extracted from either of those sample types. This clone has a handful of counts. Its antigen has not been determined. Base quality data are lacking; no much larger clone is found one base away. TCRbeta CDR3 regions were amplified from genomic DNA by means of the immunoSEQ Assay, a bias-controlled multiplex PCR. The published analysis was carried out like this. Within the assay, amplification of reference gene primers was used to estimate how many nucleated cells each sample contained. Sequence reads were collapsed and filtered to measure the absolute abundance of every unique TCRbeta CDR3 rearrangement. For each sample, productive Simpson clonality was calculated as the square root of Simpson's diversity index over productive rearrangements. The table comes from immuneACCESS by way of TCRdb, which keeps in-frame sequences with V and J called. Part of the clones is missing from these tables; in studies checked, under half for an unresolved V gene and the rest for unknown reasons. V, J and clone size reflect that table, while D and trimming were determined from the DNA. The sample table holds more than 110,000 clones, of which 75% to 85% were seen once. Of the sample, approximately 4.5% falls within the top ten clones.

Trimming removed 7 bases from V and 5 bases from J, leaving 18 bases between the germline ends. The CDR3 goes from the cysteine to the phenylalanine over 14 residues. The only DNA kept is the CDR3, 42 bases in frame from the first base. Taken from the germline V gene, the CDR1 and CDR2 loops are SGHRS and YFSETQ. The sequence links TRBV5-1 to TRBJ1-1, with no D gene named confidently. The origin of this receptor is a woman aged 80 or over with active or convalescent COVID-19. Material: peripheral blood. The nucleotide sequence is given as TGCGCCAGCCAAGTAGTGTGGGCAGAAACTGAAGCTTTCTTT. Translated, it reads CASQVVWAETEAFF.